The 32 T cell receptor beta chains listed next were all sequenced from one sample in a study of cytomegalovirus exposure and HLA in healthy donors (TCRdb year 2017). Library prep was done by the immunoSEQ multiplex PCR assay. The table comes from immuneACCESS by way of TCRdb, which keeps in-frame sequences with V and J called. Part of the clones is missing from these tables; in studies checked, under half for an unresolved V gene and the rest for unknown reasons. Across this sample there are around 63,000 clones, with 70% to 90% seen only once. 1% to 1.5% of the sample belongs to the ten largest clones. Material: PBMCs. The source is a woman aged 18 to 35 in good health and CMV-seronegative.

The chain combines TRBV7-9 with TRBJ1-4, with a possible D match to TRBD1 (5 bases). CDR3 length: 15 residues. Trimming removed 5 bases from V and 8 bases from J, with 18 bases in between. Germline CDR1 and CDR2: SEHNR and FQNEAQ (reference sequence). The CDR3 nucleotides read TGTGCCAGCAGCCCCCTGGGGGGAGCGGGGGAAAAACTGTTTTTT. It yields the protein CASSPLGGAGEKLFF.

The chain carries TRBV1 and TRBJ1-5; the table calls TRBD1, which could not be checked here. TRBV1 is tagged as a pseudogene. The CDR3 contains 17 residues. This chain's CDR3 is CTSSQGSGTGFNQPQHF. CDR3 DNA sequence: TGCACCAGCAGCCAAGGTTCCGGGACAGGGTTCAATCAGCCCCAGCATTTT.

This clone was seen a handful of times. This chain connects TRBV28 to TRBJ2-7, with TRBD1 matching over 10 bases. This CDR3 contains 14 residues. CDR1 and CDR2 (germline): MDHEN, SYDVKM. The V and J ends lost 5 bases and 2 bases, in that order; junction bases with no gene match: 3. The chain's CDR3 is CASSPGQGPYEQYF. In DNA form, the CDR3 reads TGTGCCAGCAGTCCGGGACAGGGGCCCTACGAGCAGTACTTC.

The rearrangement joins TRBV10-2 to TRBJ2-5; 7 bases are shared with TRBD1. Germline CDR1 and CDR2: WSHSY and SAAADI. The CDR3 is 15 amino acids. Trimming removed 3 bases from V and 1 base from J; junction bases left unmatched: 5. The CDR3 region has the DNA TGCGCCAGCAGTGATACACAGGGGTCCCAAGAGACCCAGTACTTC. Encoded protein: CASSDTQGSQETQYF.

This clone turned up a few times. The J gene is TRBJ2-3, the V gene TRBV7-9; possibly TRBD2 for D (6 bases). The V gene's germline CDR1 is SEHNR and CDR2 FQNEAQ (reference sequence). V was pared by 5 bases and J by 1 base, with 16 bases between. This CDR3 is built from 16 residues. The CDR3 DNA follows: TGTGCCAGCAGCCCCTCAGCCGGGGGTGGCACAGATACGCAGTATTTT. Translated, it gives CASSPSAGGGTDTQYF.

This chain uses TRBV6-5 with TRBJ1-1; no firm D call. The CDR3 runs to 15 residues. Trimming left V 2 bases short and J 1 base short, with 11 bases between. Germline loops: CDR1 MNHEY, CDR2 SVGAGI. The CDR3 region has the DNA TGTGCCAGCAGTTACGAGGCTCCGGCGAACACTGAAGCTTTCTTT. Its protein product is CASSYEAPANTEAFF.

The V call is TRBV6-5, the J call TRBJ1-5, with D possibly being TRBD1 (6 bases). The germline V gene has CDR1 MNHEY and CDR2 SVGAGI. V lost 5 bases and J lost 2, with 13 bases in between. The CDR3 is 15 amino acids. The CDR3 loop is CASSTQGVGNQPQHF. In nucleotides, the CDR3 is TGTGCCAGCAGTACACAGGGAGTTGGCAATCAGCCCCAGCATTTT.

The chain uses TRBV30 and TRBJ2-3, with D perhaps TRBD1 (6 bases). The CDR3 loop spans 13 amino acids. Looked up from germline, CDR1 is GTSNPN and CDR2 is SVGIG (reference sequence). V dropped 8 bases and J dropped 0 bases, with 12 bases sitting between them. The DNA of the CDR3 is TGTGCCCAACAGGGTTCTAGCACAGATACGCAGTATTTT. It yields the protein CAQQGSSTDTQYF.

The CDR3 nucleotides are TGCAGCGTTAAGGCCGGGACAGGGATGTTCACTGAAGCTTTCTTT. Translating gives CSVKAGTGMFTEAFF. The V call is TRBV29-1, the J call TRBJ1-1; 9 positions agree with TRBD1. This CDR3 comprises 15 residues. CDR1 SQVTM and CDR2 ANQGSEA come from the germline V gene. V gave up 5 bases and J gave up 4 bases; unmatched junction bases: 11.

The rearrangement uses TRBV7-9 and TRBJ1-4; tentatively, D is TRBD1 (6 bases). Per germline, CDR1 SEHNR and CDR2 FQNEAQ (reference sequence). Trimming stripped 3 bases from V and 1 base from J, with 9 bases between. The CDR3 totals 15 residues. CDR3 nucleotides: TGTGCCAGCAGCTTCCAGGGGTTAACTAATGAAAAACTGTTTTTT. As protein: CASSFQGLTNEKLFF.

The CDR3 reads CASSAYHNRVGEQYF. As DNA, the CDR3 is TGTGCCAGCAGTGCTTATCATAATCGCGTTGGCGAGCAGTACTTC. This chain links TRBV6-1 with TRBJ2-7; D is uncertain. The CDR3 runs 15 residues. Trimming cost V 4 bases and J 6 bases, with 19 bases left between them. Germline V lookup: CDR1 MNHNS, CDR2 SASEGT.

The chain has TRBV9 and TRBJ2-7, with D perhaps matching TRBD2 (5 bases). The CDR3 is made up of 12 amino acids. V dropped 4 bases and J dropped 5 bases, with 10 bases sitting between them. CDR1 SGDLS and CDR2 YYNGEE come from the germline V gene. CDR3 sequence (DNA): TGTGCCAGCAGCCGAATGGGAGACGAGCAGTACTTC. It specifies CASSRMGDEQYF.

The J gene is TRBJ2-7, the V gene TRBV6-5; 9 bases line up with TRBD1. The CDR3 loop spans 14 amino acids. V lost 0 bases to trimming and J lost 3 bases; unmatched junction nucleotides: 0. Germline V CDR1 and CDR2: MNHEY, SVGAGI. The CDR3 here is CASSYSTGGYEQYF. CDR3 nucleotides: TGTGCCAGCAGTTACTCGACAGGGGGCTACGAGCAGTACTTC.

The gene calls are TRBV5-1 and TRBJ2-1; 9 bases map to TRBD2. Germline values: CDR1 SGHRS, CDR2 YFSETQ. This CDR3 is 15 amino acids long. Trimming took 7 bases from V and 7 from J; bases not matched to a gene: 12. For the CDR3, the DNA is TGCGCCAGCCGCCTTGGGGCGGGAGGGCGGAATGAGCAGTTCTTC. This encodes CASRLGAGGRNEQFF.

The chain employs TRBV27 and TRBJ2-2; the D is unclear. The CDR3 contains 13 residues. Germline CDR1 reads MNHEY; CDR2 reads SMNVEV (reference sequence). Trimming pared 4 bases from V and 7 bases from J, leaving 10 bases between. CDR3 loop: CASSYVSGGELFF. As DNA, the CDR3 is TGTGCCAGCAGTTATGTATCAGGCGGGGAGCTGTTTTTT.

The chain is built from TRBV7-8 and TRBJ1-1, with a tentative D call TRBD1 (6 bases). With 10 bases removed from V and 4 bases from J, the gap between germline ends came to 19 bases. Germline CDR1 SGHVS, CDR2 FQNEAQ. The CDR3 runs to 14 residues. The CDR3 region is CATLEQGVGTEAFF. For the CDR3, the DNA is TGTGCCACCTTAGAACAGGGAGTGGGCACTGAAGCTTTCTTT.

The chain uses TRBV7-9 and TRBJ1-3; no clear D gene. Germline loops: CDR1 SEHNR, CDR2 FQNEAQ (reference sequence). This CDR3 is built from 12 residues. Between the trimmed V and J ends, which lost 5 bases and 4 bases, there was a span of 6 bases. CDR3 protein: CASSSPGNTIYF. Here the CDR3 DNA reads TGTGCCAGCAGCAGCCCCGGAAACACCATATATTTT.

The CDR3 bases are TGTGCCACCCATGGGGACAGGGGAATCACTGAAGCTTTCTTT. It encodes CATHGDRGITEAFF. The chain joins TRBV28 to TRBJ1-1; 10 nucleotides align to TRBD1. V was pared by 10 bases and J by 4 bases, with 9 bases of the junction left unmatched. From germline, CDR1 is MDHEN and CDR2 SYDVKM. This CDR3 has 14 amino acids. Drawing the rest from reference TRBV28 and TRBJ1-1, the complete variable domain is DVKVTQSSRYLVKRTGEKVFLECVQDMDHENMFWYRQDPGLGLRLIYFSYDVKMKEKGDIPEGYSVSREKKERFSLILESASTNQTSMYLCATHGDRGITEAFFGQGTRLTVV.

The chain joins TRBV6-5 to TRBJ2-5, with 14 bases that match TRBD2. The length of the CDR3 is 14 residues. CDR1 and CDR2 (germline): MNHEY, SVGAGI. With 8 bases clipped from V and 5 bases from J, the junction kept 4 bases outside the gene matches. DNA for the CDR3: TGTGCCAGCGGGACTAGCGGGGGAGGCGAGACCCAGTACTTC. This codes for CASGTSGGGETQYF.

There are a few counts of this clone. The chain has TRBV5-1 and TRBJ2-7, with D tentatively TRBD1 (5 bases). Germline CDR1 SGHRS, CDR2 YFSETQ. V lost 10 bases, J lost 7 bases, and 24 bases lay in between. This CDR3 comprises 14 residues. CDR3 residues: CAGAAAGGSREQYF. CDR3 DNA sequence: TGCGCCGGGGCCGCGGCAGGCGGATCGCGGGAGCAGTACTTC.

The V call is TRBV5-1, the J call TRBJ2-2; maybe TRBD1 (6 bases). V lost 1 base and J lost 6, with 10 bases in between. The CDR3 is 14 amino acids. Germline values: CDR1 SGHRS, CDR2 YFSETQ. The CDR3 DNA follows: TGCGCCAGCAGCTTGACAGGGTTATCCGGGGAGCTGTTTTTT. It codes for CASSLTGLSGELFF. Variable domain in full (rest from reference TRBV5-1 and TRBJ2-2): KAGVTQTPRYLIKTRGQQVTLSCSPISGHRSVSWYQQTPGQGLQFLFEYFSETQRNKGNFPGRFSGRQFSNSRSEMNVSTLELGDSALYLCASSLTGLSGELFFGEGSRLTVL.

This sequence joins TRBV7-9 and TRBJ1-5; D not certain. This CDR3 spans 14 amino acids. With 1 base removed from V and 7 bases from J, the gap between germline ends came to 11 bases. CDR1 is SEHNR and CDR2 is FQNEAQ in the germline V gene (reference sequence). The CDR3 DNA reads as TGTGCCAGCAGCTTAGAGGTCGGGGTACAGCCCCAGCATTTT. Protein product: CASSLEVGVQPQHF.

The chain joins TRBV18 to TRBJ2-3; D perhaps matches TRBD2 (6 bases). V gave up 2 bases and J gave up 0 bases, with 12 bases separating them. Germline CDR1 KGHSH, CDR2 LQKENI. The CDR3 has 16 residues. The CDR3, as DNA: TGTGCCAGCTCACCATCGAGGGACTGGAGCACAGATACGCAGTATTTT. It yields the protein CASSPSRDWSTDTQYF.

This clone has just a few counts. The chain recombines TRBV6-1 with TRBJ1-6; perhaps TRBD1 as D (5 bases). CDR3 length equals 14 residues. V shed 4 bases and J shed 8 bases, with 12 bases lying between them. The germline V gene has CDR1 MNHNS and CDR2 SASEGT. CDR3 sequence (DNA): TGTGCCAGCAGTGTATCGGGGGATCATTCACCCCTCCACTTT. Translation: CASSVSGDHSPLHF.

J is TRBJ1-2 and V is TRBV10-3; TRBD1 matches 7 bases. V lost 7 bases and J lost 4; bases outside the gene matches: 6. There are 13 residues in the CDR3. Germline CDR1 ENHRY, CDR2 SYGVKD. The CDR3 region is CAITRTGAYGYTF. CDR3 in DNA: TGTGCCATCACAAGAACAGGGGCCTATGGCTACACCTTC.

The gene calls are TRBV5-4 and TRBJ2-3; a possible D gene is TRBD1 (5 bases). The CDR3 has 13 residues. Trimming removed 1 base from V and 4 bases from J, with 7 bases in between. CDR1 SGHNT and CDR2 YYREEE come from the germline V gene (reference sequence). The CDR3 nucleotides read TGTGCCAGCAGCTTGCTAGGGGCAGATACGCAGTATTTT. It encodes CASSLLGADTQYF.

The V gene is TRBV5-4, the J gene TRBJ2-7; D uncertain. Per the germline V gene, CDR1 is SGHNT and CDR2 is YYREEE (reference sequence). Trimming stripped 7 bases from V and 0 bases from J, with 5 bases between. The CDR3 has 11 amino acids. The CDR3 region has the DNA TGTGCCAGCTCGAGCTCCTACGAGCAGTACTTC. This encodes CASSSSYEQYF.

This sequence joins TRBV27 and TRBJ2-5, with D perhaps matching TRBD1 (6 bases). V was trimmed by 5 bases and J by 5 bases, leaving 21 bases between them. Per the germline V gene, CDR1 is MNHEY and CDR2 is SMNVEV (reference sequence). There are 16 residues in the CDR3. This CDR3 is CASSPLGVGGRETQYF. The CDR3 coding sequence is TGTGCCAGCAGTCCCCTGGGTGTTGGGGGCCGGGAGACCCAGTACTTC.

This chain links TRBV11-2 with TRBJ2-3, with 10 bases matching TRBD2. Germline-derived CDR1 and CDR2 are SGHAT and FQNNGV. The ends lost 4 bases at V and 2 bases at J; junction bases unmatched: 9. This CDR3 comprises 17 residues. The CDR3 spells CASSYTIAGGITDTQYF. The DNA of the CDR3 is TGTGCCAGCAGCTACACAATAGCGGGGGGAATCACAGATACGCAGTATTTT.

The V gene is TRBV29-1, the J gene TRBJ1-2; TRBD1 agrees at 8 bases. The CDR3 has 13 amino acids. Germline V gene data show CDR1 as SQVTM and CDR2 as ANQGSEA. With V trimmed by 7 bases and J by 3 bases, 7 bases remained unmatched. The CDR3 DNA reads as TGCAGCGCCACCCTGACAGGGGACTATGGCTACACCTTC. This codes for CSATLTGDYGYTF.

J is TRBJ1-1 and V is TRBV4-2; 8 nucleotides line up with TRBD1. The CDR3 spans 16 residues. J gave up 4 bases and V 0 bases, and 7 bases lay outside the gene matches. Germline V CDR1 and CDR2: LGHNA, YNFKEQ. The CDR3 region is CASSQDPAGGGTEAFF. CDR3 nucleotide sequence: TGTGCCAGCAGCCAAGATCCCGCAGGGGGCGGCACTGAAGCTTTCTTT.

CDR3: CASTGQGRTEAFF. CDR3 bases: TGTGCCAGCACGGGACAGGGCAGGACTGAAGCTTTCTTT. The V call is TRBV2, the J call TRBJ1-1; 9 bases map to TRBD1. Germline V CDR1 and CDR2: SNHLY, FYNNEI. This CDR3 has 13 amino acids. The J segment lost 5 bases and the V segment lost 7 bases, leaving 5 bases of the junction unmatched.